The sequence of this T cell receptor beta chain was determined in a study of T cell responses to AZD1222 COVID-19 vaccine (dated by TCRdb to 2020 to 2023). At the level of the whole study: AZD1222 recipients given second doses at about 4 weeks or at about 12 weeks were pooled, since spike-specific TCR depth and breadth were not found to differ between the two schedules. A total of approximately 240 trial participants underwent TCR sequencing, of whom roughly 210 had received two doses of AZD1222 and some 25 had received two doses of the MenACWY control vaccine. Enrollment into the trials was organized by age into subgroups of 18-55, 56-69 and 70-plus years, and those subgroups contained about 160, 30 and 59 TCR-sequenced participants, respectively. Overall results and qualifications from the work: The 56-69-year group was small, and its depth increase did not reach significance, likely because of low power. Participants were mostly white British, with more females than males. The authors suggested clonal diversity may have been underestimated. Conclusions about previously exposed vaccinees are limited, since just 5 or 6 AZD1222 recipients were seropositive for SARS-CoV-2 at baseline. The whole spike protein was spanned by vaccine-associated CD4 TCRs, and dominant responses were seen in regions 160-218 and 743-854. Reportedly, almost half of the unique spike-specific TCRs recognized epitopes lying outside the regions that are mutated in the B.1.351 and B.1.1.7 variants. Because no samples from the day 14 peak response were available, repertoires could be characterized only after the peak T cell response. A significant rise in spike-specific TCR breadth and depth was observed after two AZD1222 doses relative to day 0 and relative to MenACWY recipients.

V and J are truncated by 6 bases and 4 bases respectively, leaving an intervening sequence of 9 bases. There are 12 amino acids in the CDR3, from cysteine to phenylalanine inclusive. Only the CDR3 DNA is retained, 36 bases long and in frame from the first base. In the germline V gene, CDR1 corresponds to MGHDK and CDR2 to SYGVNS. As for this clone: No cognate antigen has been identified for it. The input lacks base qualities; no much larger clone sits a single base away.

The CDR3 regions of human TCRbeta chains were analyzed by immunosequencing. Per the original workflow: TCRs in the repertoires were matched against a reference library of SARS-CoV-2-specific TCRs that had been generated with the MIRA antigen-specificity platform. Breadth meant the fraction of unique TCRs that were SARS-CoV-2-associated, whereas depth meant the fraction of total T cells that were SARS-CoV-2-associated. Using the MIRA data, every spike-specific TCR was mapped to the spike region that the TCR reacted to and assigned to either a CD4 or a CD8 class. Log10-transformed breadth and depth values were compared by one-way ANOVA with Sidak's multiple comparisons tests. As stored in TCRdb, this immuneACCESS dataset retains in-frame rearrangements with V and J assigned. A fraction of the clones does not appear; measured against another copy, unresolved V genes explain less than half of the discrepancy, and the remainder lacks a known reason. Clonal size and the V and J genes are those of that table, whereas D and trimming came from the DNA. The table for this sample lists about 92,000 clones; around nine tenths of them were counted only once. The ten largest clones take up less than 3.5% of the sample.

Taken with the paper, the label for time point translates to: baseline before first vaccination. The vaccinee samples were drawn from two UK trials, COV001 and COV002, one of which was a single-blind randomized controlled phase 2/3 trial testing AZD1222 (ChAdOx1 nCoV-19) in healthy adults. For TCRbeta chain sequencing, PBMC samples were collected from trial participants at day 0 and at day 28 after the second dose. This TCR was recovered from an adult in good health. The chain is assembled from TRBV25-1 and TRBJ1-1, with no D gene named confidently. The specimen comprised peripheral blood, sampled on day 0 of AZD1222 vaccination. At the DNA level, the sequence is TGTGCCAGCAGCATAGGTATCACTGAAGCTTTCTTT. It translates to CASSIGITEAFF.